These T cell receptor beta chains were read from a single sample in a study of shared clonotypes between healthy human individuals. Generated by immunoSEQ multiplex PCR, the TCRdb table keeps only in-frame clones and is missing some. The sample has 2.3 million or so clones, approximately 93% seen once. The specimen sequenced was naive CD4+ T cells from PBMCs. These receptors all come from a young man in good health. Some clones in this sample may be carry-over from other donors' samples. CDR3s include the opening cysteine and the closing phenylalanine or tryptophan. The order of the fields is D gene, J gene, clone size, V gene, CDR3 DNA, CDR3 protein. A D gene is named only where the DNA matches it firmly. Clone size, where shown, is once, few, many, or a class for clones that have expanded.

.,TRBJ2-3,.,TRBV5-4,TGTGCCAGCAGCCCGAATACGAACACAGATACGCAGTATTTT,CASSPNTNTDTQYF
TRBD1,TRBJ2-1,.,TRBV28,TGTGCCAGCAAAGGGGCAGGGGGCTCATACAATGAGCAGTTCTTC,CASKGAGGSYNEQFF
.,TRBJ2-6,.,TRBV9,TGTGCCAGCAGCGGGGAGGGACAGCTCATTCACTCTGGGGCCAACGTCCTGACTTTC,CASSGEGQLIHSGANVLTF
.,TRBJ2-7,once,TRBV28,TGTGCCAGCAGTTTACCAGGGGTCCTCTACGAGCAGTACTTC,CASSLPGVLYEQYF
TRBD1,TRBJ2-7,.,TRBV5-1,TGCGCCAGCAGCAACTTAGACAGGGAAGGCGAGCAGTACTTC,CASSNLDREGEQYF
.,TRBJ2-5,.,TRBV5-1,TGCGCCAGCAGCTTGGGGGCGGGACCGGGGGAGACCCAGTACTTC,CASSLGAGPGETQYF
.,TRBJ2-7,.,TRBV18,TGTGCCAGCTCCTTCAGACTCGACGAGCAGTACTTC,CASSFRLDEQYF
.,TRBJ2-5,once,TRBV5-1,TGCGCCAGCAGCTTGGCCCCAGGGAGCCAAGAGACCCAGTACTTC,CASSLAPGSQETQYF
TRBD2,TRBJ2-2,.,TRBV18,TGTGCCAGCTCACCACCGGCTAGCGGCCTTTCGGCCGGGGAGCTGTTTTTT,CASSPPASGLSAGELFF
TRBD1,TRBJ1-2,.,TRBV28,TGTGCCAGCAGTACACAGGGGCGGTATGGCTACACCTTC,CASSTQGRYGYTF
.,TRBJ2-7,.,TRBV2,TGTGCCAGCGACTCGCAGGTTTCCTACGAGCAGTACTTC,CASDSQVSYEQYF
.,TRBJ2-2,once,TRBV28,TGTGCCAGCAGTTTATTCCGCAGGGGGGCCGGGGAGCTGTTTTTT,CASSLFRRGAGELFF
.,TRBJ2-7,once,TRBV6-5,TGTGCCAGCAGGAAACCCGGGACACACTCCTACGAGCAGTACTTC,CASRKPGTHSYEQYF
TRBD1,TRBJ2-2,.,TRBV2,TGTGCCAGCAGGACTGACAGGGCGAACACCGGGGAGCTGTTTTTT,CASRTDRANTGELFF
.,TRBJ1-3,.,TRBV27,TGTGCCAGCAGTTACCGGAGCTCTGGAAACACCATATATTTT,CASSYRSSGNTIYF
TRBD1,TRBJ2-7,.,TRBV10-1,TGCGCCAGCAGTGAAGGTGGACAGGGGGCCTACGAGCAGTACTTC,CASSEGGQGAYEQYF
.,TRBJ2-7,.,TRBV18,TGTGCCAGCTCACTCAGGGAGGTCGGCGAGCAGTACTTC,CASSLREVGEQYF
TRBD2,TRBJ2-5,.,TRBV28,TGTGCCAGCAGTTATGGTAGCGGGAACCAAGAGACCCAGTACTTC,CASSYGSGNQETQYF
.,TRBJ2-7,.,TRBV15,TGTGCCACCAGCACAAACTGGGGCGGGGCGACCTACGAGCAGTACTTC,CATSTNWGGATYEQYF
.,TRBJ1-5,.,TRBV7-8,TGTGCCAGCAGCCCCCGTGGGAGACCCACGGGAGGTCAGCCCCAGCATTTT,CASSPRGRPTGGQPQHF
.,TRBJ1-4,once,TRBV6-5,TGTGCCAGCAGTCCGATCCAGGGAAATGAAAAACTGTTTTTT,CASSPIQGNEKLFF